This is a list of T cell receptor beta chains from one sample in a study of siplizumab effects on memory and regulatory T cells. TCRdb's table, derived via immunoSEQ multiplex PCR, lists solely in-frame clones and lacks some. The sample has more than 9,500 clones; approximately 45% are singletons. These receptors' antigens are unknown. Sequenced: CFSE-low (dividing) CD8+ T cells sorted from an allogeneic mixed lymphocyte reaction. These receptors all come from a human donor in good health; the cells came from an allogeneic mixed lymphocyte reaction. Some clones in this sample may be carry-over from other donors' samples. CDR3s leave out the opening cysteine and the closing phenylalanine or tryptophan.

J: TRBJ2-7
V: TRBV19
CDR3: ASSAGTGPYEQY

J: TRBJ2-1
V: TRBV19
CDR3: ASSIIWDSYNEQF

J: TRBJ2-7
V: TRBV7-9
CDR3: ASSLGGVEQY

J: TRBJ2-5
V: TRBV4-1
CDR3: ASSQTGGVEETQY

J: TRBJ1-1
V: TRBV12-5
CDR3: ASGLAPGVTEAF

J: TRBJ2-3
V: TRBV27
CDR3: ASSFTLAGGPDTQY

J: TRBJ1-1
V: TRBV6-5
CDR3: ASSYQPGNTEAF

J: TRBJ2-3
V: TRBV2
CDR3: ASSPPPLSDTQY

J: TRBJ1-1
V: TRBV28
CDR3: ASSSGPNTEAF

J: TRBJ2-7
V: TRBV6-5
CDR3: ASSYTQGLRDEQY

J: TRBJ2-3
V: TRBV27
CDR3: ASSLLAARGLSTDTQY

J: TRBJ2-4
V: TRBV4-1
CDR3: ASSQLLAGGWDKNIQY

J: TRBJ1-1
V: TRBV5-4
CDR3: ASSLGHWNTEAF

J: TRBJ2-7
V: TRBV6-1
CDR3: ASSDWTGISYEQY

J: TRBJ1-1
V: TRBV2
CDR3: ASSDEDIEAF

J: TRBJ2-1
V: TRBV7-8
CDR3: ASSLRVAGGGYNEQF